The rows below give T cell receptor beta chains drawn from one sample of a study of blood T cell repertoires in COVID-19. Libraries were prepared by immunoSEQ multiplex PCR; TCRdb keeps only in-frame clonotypes and omits some of them. The sample comprises about 300,000 clones, about 91% of which are singletons, and 1.6% rests with the top ten. Sequencing used peripheral blood. The receptor set was obtained from a woman younger than 45 with COVID-19, enrolled during active disease. The CDR3 runs from the conserved cysteine through the conserved F or W. The order of the fields is V gene, clone size, CDR3 protein. Clone size is not always given. Where it is, it says once, few, many or a class for expanded clones.

>TRBV6-5|NA
CASLHRGNTGELFF
>TRBV6-5|NA
CASRGSGTGAYEQYF
>TRBV3-1/TRBV3-2|NA
CASSQDDRRTSGYTF
>TRBV18|NA
CASSPRPRGVTEAFF
>TRBV24-1|once
CASGQGGNQPQHF
>TRBV7-9|NA
CASSSGQGAYEQYF
>TRBV27|NA
CASSTISGVTEAFF
>TRBV6-1|once
CASSETGQLSYGYTF
>TRBV18|NA
CASSPGQVRGDTQYF
>TRBV6-6|NA
CASSQGLGEAFF
>TRBV5-6|NA
CASSRDRNYGYTF